The 19 T cell receptor beta chains reported below all come from one sample, sequenced in a study of identical twins. MiXCR was run by TCRdb on the 5' RACE reads, yielding one entry per CDR3 protein. The data contain approximately 550,000 distinct CDR3 sequences, about 20% of them singletons. This sample was also put to use in a study of yellow fever vaccine responses in identical twins.

The sample consisted of CD4+ T cells sorted from blood. These receptors all stem from a woman under 30 in good health.

The chain combines TRBV20-1 with TRBJ2-1; no clear D. Trimming shortened V by 3 bases and J by 0 bases, and 9 bases separated the two germline ends. The CDR3 runs 14 residues. Germline CDR1 reads DFQATT; CDR2 reads SNEGSKA (reference sequence). The CDR3 loop reads CSASYASSYNEQFF. The CDR3 nucleotides are TGCAGTGCTAGTTACGCAAGCTCCTACAATGAGCAGTTCTTC.

V and J are TRBV12-5 and TRBJ2-7, with 9 bases aligning to TRBD2. Germline CDR1 is LGHNT and CDR2 is FRNRAP. V lost 5 bases and J lost 3; bases outside the gene matches: 5. The length of the CDR3 is 14 residues. The CDR3 DNA follows: TGTGCTAGTGGTAAGGGACTAGCAAACTACGAGCAGTACTTC. It encodes CASGKGLANYEQYF.

The rearrangement uses TRBV6-1 and TRBJ1-2; D ambiguous. Germline loops: CDR1 MNHNS, CDR2 SASEGT. The V end was cut by 8 bases, the J end by 0 bases, with 10 bases between. This CDR3 has 13 residues. The DNA of the CDR3 is TGTGCCAGCCGTGCACCTACTAACTATGGCTACACCTTC. Its translation: CASRAPTNYGYTF.

The chain recombines TRBV18 with TRBJ1-5; 9 nucleotides line up with TRBD1. J was trimmed by 6 bases and V by 2 bases; bases with no gene match: 5. Germline V gene lookup returns CDR1 KGHSH and CDR2 LQKENI. The CDR3 extends over 15 amino acids. CDR3 coding DNA: TGTGCCAGCTCACCATCCGGGACAGGGCTTCAGCCCCAGCATTTT. This sequence encodes CASSPSGTGLQPQHF. The complete variable domain, with remaining parts taken from reference TRBV18 and TRBJ1-5, reads NAGVMQNPRHLVRRRGQEARLRCSPMKGHSHVYWYRQLPEEGLKFMVYLQKENIIDESGMPKERFSAEFPKEGPSILRIQQVVRGDSAAYFCASSPSGTGLQPQHFGDGTRLSIL.

A few counts support this clonotype. The rearrangement joins TRBV7-6 to TRBJ2-2, with D unresolved. Germline assignment: CDR1 SGHVS and CDR2 FNYEAQ. V dropped 5 bases and J dropped 6 bases, with 19 bases sitting between them. The CDR3 has 16 residues. CDR3 in amino acids: CASSPRAPQTPGELFF. The CDR3 coding sequence is TGTGCCAGCAGCCCCCGGGCCCCGCAAACTCCCGGGGAGCTGTTTTTT.

The chain has TRBV12-3 or TRBV12-4 and TRBJ1-1; D may be TRBD1 (6 bases). Trimming stripped 5 bases from V and 0 bases from J, with 7 bases between. There are 13 residues in the CDR3. CDR3 coding DNA: TGTGCCAGCAGTGAGGGGGTGAACACTGAAGCTTTCTTT. Protein: CASSEGVNTEAFF.

This clonotype was found a few times. The chain employs TRBV12-3 or TRBV12-4 and TRBJ2-5; D possibly matches TRBD1 or TRBD2 (6 bases each). Between the trimmed V and J ends, which lost 6 bases and 2 bases, there was a span of 16 bases. The CDR3 totals 15 residues. CDR3 residues: CASRHRGTDQETQYF. CDR3 coding DNA: TGTGCCAGCAGGCATAGGGGGACTGATCAAGAGACCCAGTACTTC.

The V and J genes are TRBV6-2 or TRBV6-3 and TRBJ1-5; no clear D gene. This CDR3 comprises 14 residues. Germline loops: CDR1 MNHEY, CDR2 SVGEGT. V was trimmed by 2 bases and J by 3 bases, leaving 8 bases between them. DNA of the CDR3: TGTGCCAGCAGTTACGGTGTCAACAATCAGCCCCAGCATTTT. Translating it yields CASSYGVNNQPQHF.

Comment on this clonotype: A read error is possible here, since a much larger clone lies one base away. V and J are TRBV3-1 and TRBJ2-1, with D possibly TRBD2 on 5 matching bases. In germline, CDR1 is LGHDT, CDR2 YNNKEL (reference sequence). This CDR3 has 15 amino acids. As DNA, the CDR3 is TGTGCCAGCACCCAAGGAGCGGCACTGTACAATGAGCAGTTCTTC. Its translation: CASTQGAALYNEQFF.

The chain combines TRBV7-6 with TRBJ1-4; D gene unclear. V was pared by 5 bases and J by 3 bases, with 13 bases between. The CDR3 is made up of 15 amino acids. Germline CDR1 and CDR2: SGHVS and FNYEAQ. CDR3 coding DNA: TGTGCCAGCAGCCCCGGTAGAGGGCCTAATGAAAAACTGTTTTTT. Encoded protein: CASSPGRGPNEKLFF.

The V and J genes are TRBV11-2 and TRBJ2-5, with 7 bases identical to TRBD1. CDR1 and CDR2 (germline): SGHAT, FQNNGV. V dropped 3 bases and J dropped 9; count of bases not matched to a gene: 16. The CDR3 consists of 16 residues. As DNA, the CDR3 is TGTGCCAGCAGCTTCGGCACTGGACAGGCCCTCACGGCCCAGTACTTC. Protein product: CASSFGTGQALTAQYF.

The rearrangement uses TRBV5-6 and TRBJ2-7; no reliable D call. The CDR3 consists of 11 residues. The ends were cut back, 3 bases at V and 5 bases at J, with 6 bases in the middle. In germline, CDR1 is SGHDT, CDR2 YYEEEE. The CDR3 sequence: CASSSFDEQYV. CDR3 in DNA: TGTGCCAGCAGCTCCTTTGACGAGCAGTACGTC.

This clonotype was counted between two and nine times. V and J are TRBV15 and TRBJ1-2; D is unclear. Germline V lookup: CDR1 LNHNV, CDR2 YYDKDF (reference sequence). Trimming stripped 4 bases from V and 2 bases from J, with 14 bases between. This CDR3 is 15 amino acids long. The DNA for the CDR3 is TGTGCCACCAGCACGGCTTTCGGAAAAAACTATGGCTACACCTTC. It codes for CATSTAFGKNYGYTF.

This clonotype was counted at least ten times. The chain is built from TRBV5-1 and TRBJ1-5; D unresolved. The CDR3 is 15 residues long. Germline CDR1 is SGHRS and CDR2 is YFSETQ. Trimming shortened V by 5 bases and J by 2 bases, and 14 bases separated the two germline ends. CDR3 residues: CASRLGVRGNQPQHF. The CDR3 DNA reads TGCGCCAGCAGACTTGGGGTGCGTGGCAATCAGCCCCAGCATTTT.

V and J are TRBV12-5 and TRBJ2-1; 7 bases fit TRBD1. J was trimmed by 6 bases and V by 6 bases; bases with no gene match: 11. CDR1 is LGHNT, CDR2 FRNRAP, per germline. The CDR3 length is 15 residues. CDR3 DNA sequence: TGTGCTAGTGGCACTCAGACAGGGATCTCCAATGAGCAGTTCTTC. It translates to CASGTQTGISNEQFF.

The rearrangement joins TRBV18 to TRBJ2-1, with a possible D match to TRBD2 (5 bases). V was shortened by 4 bases and J by 4 bases, with 14 bases between the two germline ends. CDR1 and CDR2 (germline): KGHSH, LQKENI. The CDR3 loop spans 15 amino acids. The CDR3 DNA reads as TGTGCCAGCTCACTCCAGGACTTAACTTACAATGAGCAGTTCTTC. This codes for CASSLQDLTYNEQFF.

This chain connects TRBV20-1 to TRBJ2-1; D not resolved. CDR3 length: 11 residues. Per the germline V gene, CDR1 is DFQATT and CDR2 is SNEGSKA (reference sequence). Trimming removed 6 bases from V and 9 bases from J, with 12 bases in between. The CDR3 nucleotides are TGCAGTGCCTCCCTAAGGGTTGAGCAGTTCTTC. This gives the protein CSASLRVEQFF.

A few counts support this clonotype. The CDR3 loop is CASSLTGLFYEQYF. CDR3 DNA sequence: TGTGCCAGCAGTTTGACGGGACTCTTTTACGAGCAGTACTTC. The rearrangement links TRBV12-3 or TRBV12-4 to TRBJ2-7, with D maybe TRBD2 (6 bases). The CDR3 is made up of 14 amino acids. V was shortened by 3 bases and J by 4 bases, with 13 bases between the two germline ends.

V usage is TRBV29-1 and J usage is TRBJ2-3; 10 nucleotides line up with TRBD2. CDR1 and CDR2 from the germline V gene are SQVTM and ANQGSEA. The CDR3 consists of 14 residues. V gave up 6 bases and J gave up 6 bases; unmatched junction bases: 9. CDR3: CSVERGGLFDTQYF. CDR3 sequence (DNA): TGCAGCGTCGAGCGGGGGGGCCTTTTTGATACGCAGTATTTT.